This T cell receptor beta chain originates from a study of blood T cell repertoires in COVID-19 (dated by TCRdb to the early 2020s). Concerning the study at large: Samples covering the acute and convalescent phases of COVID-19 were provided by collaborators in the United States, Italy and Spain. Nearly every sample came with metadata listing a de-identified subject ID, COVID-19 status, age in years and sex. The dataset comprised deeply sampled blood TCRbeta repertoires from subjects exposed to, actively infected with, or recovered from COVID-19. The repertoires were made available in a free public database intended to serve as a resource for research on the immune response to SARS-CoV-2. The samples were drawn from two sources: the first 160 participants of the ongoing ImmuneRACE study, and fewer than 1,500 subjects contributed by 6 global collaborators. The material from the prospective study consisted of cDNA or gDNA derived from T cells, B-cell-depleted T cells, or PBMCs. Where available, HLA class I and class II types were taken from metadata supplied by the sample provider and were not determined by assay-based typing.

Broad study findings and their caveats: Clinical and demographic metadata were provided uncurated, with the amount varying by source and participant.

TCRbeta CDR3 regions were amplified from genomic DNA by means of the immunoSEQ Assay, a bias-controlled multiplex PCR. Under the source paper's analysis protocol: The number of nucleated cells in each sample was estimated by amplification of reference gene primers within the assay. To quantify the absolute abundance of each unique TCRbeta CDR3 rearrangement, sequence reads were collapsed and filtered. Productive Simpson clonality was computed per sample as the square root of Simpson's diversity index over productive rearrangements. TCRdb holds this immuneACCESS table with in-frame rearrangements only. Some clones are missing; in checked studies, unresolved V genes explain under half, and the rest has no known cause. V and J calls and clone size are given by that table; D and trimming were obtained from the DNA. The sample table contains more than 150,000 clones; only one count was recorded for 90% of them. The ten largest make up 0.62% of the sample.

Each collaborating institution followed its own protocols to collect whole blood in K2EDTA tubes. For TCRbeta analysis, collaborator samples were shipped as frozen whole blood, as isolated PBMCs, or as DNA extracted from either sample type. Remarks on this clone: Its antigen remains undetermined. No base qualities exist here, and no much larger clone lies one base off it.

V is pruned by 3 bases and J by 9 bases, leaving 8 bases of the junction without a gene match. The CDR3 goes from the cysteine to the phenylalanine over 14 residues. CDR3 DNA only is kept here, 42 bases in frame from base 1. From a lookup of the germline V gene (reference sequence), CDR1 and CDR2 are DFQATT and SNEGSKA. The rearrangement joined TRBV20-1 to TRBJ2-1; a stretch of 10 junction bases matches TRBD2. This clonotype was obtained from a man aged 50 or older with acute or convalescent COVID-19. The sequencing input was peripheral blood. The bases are TGCAGTGCTAGTATGGCTAGCGGGAGAACTGAGCAGTTCTTC. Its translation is CSASMASGRTEQFF.